This TCR beta chain was recovered during a study of CD8 T cells in Susac syndrome. Study summary: Treatment status at blood draw for the Susac syndrome patients was therapy-naive, corticosteroids, or intravenous immunoglobulin alone. Findings of the study overall: Only a relatively small number of individuals were included in the TCR sequencing and HLA analysis.

RNA amounts of roughly 0.45 to 1 ug underwent reverse transcription with random hexamers. An immunoSEQ multiplex PCR generated amplified TCR beta CDR3 products spanning 54 Vbeta and 13 Jbeta. TCRdb re-called the immunoSEQ multiplex PCR reads through MiXCR, storing one row per CDR3 protein. This table holds under 85,000 distinct CDR3 sequences, around 94% found once. V trimming: 4 bases; J trimming: 6 bases; junction bases outside the gene matches: 9. Germline V lookup: CDR1 SGHRS, CDR2 YFSETQ. CDR3 length: 16 residues. Remarks on this clonotype: Its antigen is still unknown.

The chain uses TRBV5-1 and TRBJ2-2; TRBD2 matches at 10 bases. This clonotype originated in a human donor with Susac syndrome. Material: CD8+ T cells from PBMCs. The CDR3 protein is CASSLSGGPSAGELFF. CDR3 nucleotide sequence: TGCGCCAGCAGCCTTAGCGGGGGGCCCTCGGCCGGGGAGCTGTTTTTT. The whole variable domain, remainder taken from reference TRBV5-1 and TRBJ2-2, is KAGVTQTPRYLIKTRGQQVTLSCSPISGHRSVSWYQQTPGQGLQFLFEYFSETQRNKGNFPGRFSGRQFSNSRSEMNVSTLELGDSALYLCASSLSGGPSAGELFFGEGSRLTVL.